Listed below are T cell receptor beta chains from one sample, sequenced in a study of blood T cells in healthy people across ages. MiXCR, run by TCRdb on the 5' RACE reads, gives a single entry per CDR3 protein. This sample carries fewer than 1.5 million distinct CDR3 sequences, roughly 40% of them seen once, and the ten largest clones take 7.9%. The sample consisted of blood. The receptor source for this set is a woman between 18 and 29 years old in good health. CDR3s include the opening cysteine and the closing phenylalanine or tryptophan. D genes are given only for firm matches. Only part of the rows carry a size: once, few, many, or a class if the clone is expanded.

clone size	V gene	J gene	D gene	CDR3 length	CDR3 protein	CDR3 DNA
few	TRBV20-1	TRBJ2-1	TRBD2	19	CSARDRDGVAGKFYNEQFF	TGCAGTGCTAGAGATCGGGATGGAGTAGCGGGGAAGTTCTACAATGAGCAGTTCTTC
-	TRBV11-2	TRBJ2-2	TRBD1	16	CASSLAGTGGAGELFF	TGTGCCAGCAGCTTAGCCGGGACAGGAGGGGCCGGGGAGCTGTTTTTT
many	TRBV29-1	TRBJ2-1	TRBD2	11	CSAPAGDEQFF	TGCAGCGCCCCGGCGGGAGATGAGCAGTTCTTC
many	TRBV10-3	TRBJ1-6	-	13	CAISDSYNSPLHF	TGTGCCATCAGTGACTCCTATAATTCACCCCTCCACTTT
-	TRBV5-5	TRBJ2-1	TRBD2	15	CASSTYSGTIDEQFF	TGTGCCAGCAGCACCTATAGCGGGACCATCGATGAGCAGTTCTTC
-	TRBV5-8	TRBJ2-7	-	17	CASSWEVSGHSSYEQYF	TGTGCCAGCAGCTGGGAGGTTAGCGGCCACTCCTCCTACGAGCAGTACTTC
-	TRBV6-1	TRBJ2-1	TRBD1	15	CASSAGTGGYNEQFF	TGTGCCAGCAGTGCCGGGACAGGGGGCTACAATGAGCAGTTCTTC
-	TRBV4-1	TRBJ1-1	-	17	CASSQPPSSYWNTEAFF	TGCGCCAGCAGCCAACCACCGTCCTCCTATTGGAACACTGAAGCTTTCTTT
-	TRBV12-3/TRBV12-4	TRBJ2-3	-	14	CASSFFAGTDTQYF	TGTGCCAGCAGTTTTTTCGCGGGCACAGATACGCAGTATTTT
-	TRBV7-2	TRBJ2-3	TRBD2	15	CASSPSGGVPGTQYF	TGTGCCAGCAGCCCTAGCGGGGGAGTCCCGGGGACGCAGTATTTT
-	TRBV7-2	TRBJ2-7	-	14	CASSNSGLDYEQYF	TGTGCCAGCAGCAATTCGGGACTTGACTACGAGCAGTACTTC
-	TRBV3-1	TRBJ1-5	-	13	CASSQWENQPQHF	TGTGCCAGCAGCCAATGGGAGAATCAGCCCCAGCATTTT
-	TRBV9	TRBJ2-5	-	16	CASSDLGGMIQETQYF	TGTGCCAGCAGCGATCTTGGCGGGATGATACAAGAGACCCAGTACTTC
-	TRBV2	TRBJ2-2	TRBD2	15	CASREGLGNTGELFF	TGTGCCAGCAGAGAGGGACTAGGGAATACCGGGGAGCTGTTTTTT
-	TRBV29-1	TRBJ1-1	-	15	CSVVGGIWKATEAFF	TGCAGCGTTGTTGGCGGGATCTGGAAGGCCACTGAAGCTTTCTTT
-	TRBV27	TRBJ2-7	TRBD2	16	CASRLSGSYGRYEQYF	TGTGCCAGCAGGCTGAGCGGGAGTTATGGTAGATACGAGCAGTACTTC
-	TRBV9	TRBJ2-1	TRBD2	18	CASSTGVTSGHSYNEQFF	TGTGCCAGCAGCACAGGGGTGACTAGCGGCCACTCCTACAATGAGCAGTTCTTC
few	TRBV7-2	TRBJ2-1	TRBD2	14	CASSLRTSRNEQFF	TGTGCCAGCAGTCTCCGGACTAGCCGGAATGAGCAGTTCTTC
-	TRBV7-9	TRBJ2-1	-	15	CASSLAENLRDEQFF	TGTGCCAGCAGCTTAGCCGAAAACCTAAGAGATGAGCAGTTCTTC
once	TRBV7-3	TRBJ2-1	-	13	CASSLNGGNQPFF	TGTGCCAGCAGCTTAAACGGGGGTAACCAGCCGTTCTTC
-	TRBV20-1	TRBJ2-7	-	15	CSARDLGSLGYEQYF	TGCAGTGCTAGAGATCTCGGCAGCCTGGGATACGAGCAGTACTTC
-	TRBV20-1	TRBJ1-2	TRBD1	14	CSAPDLTGGQGYTF	TGCAGTGCTCCTGATCTGACAGGGGGCCAAGGCTACACCTTC
-	TRBV20-1	TRBJ2-3	TRBD2	20	CSARAGLAGARYDSTDTQYF	TGCAGTGCTAGAGCCGGACTAGCGGGGGCCAGATACGACAGCACAGATACGCAGTATTTT
many	TRBV30	TRBJ2-7	-	12	CAWSVSGYEQYF	TGTGCCTGGAGTGTCTCGGGCTACGAGCAGTACTTC
few	TRBV3-1	TRBJ1-1	-	15	CASSHGDRMNTEAFF	TGTGCCAGCAGCCACGGGGACCGAATGAACACTGAAGCTTTCTTT
few	TRBV7-2	TRBJ1-2	-	14	CASSLDRVTEGYTF	TGTGCCAGCAGCTTAGACAGGGTAACGGAGGGCTACACCTTC
-	TRBV7-9	TRBJ1-6	TRBD1	15	CASSPRRDRDSPLHF	TGTGCCAGCAGCCCCCGACGGGACAGGGACTCACCCCTCCACTTT
-	TRBV20-1	TRBJ1-3	-	13	CSAGGQAGNTIYF	TGCAGTGCGGGGGGGCAAGCTGGAAACACCATATATTTT
few	TRBV27	TRBJ2-5	-	12	CASSLAGIEVYF	TGTGCCAGCAGTTTGGCCGGGATAGAGGTGTACTTC
-	TRBV12-3/TRBV12-4	TRBJ2-3	TRBD1	15	CASRPGTGLADTQYF	TGTGCCAGCAGGCCCGGGACAGGGCTGGCAGATACGCAGTATTTT
few	TRBV7-9	TRBJ2-5	-	15	CASSLTRGNQETQYF	TGTGCCAGCAGCTTAACACGGGGGAACCAAGAGACCCAGTACTTC
-	TRBV3-1	TRBJ1-1	TRBD1	13	CASSRGTGWWAFF	TGTGCCAGCAGCCGGGGGACAGGTTGGTGGGCTTTCTTT
-	TRBV6-5	TRBJ2-1	TRBD2	15	CASSPSTSVNNEQFF	TGTGCCAGCAGTCCTTCGACTAGCGTAAACAATGAGCAGTTCTTC
-	TRBV6-5	TRBJ1-1	-	11	CASSYGHEAFF	TGTGCCAGCAGTTACGGACACGAAGCTTTCTTT
-	TRBV20-1	TRBJ2-5	TRBD1	14	CSAEDRGKQETQYF	TGCAGTGCTGAAGACAGGGGAAAACAAGAGACCCAGTACTTC
-	TRBV27	TRBJ1-2	TRBD1	14	CASSFGQGINGYTF	TGTGCCAGCAGTTTCGGACAGGGAATCAATGGCTACACCTTC
-	TRBV25-1	TRBJ2-7	-	13	CASIENGVYEQYF	TGTGCCAGCATTGAAAATGGAGTCTACGAGCAGTACTTC
-	TRBV3-1	TRBJ2-5	-	16	CASSPAGTPTLDEQYF	TGTGCCAGCAGTCCCGCCGGGACTCCAACCCTCGATGAGCAGTACTTC
few	TRBV4-2	TRBJ2-7	-	15	CASSQEKGQSYEQYF	TGTGCCAGCAGCCAAGAAAAGGGCCAGTCCTACGAGCAGTACTTC
few	TRBV4-1	TRBJ2-5	-	16	CASSQVGGRNEGTQYF	TGCGCCAGCAGCCAAGTTGGGGGGAGAAACGAGGGGACCCAGTACTTC
few	TRBV6-6	TRBJ2-7	TRBD1	16	CASSTRQGVSSYEQYF	TGTGCCAGCAGTACCCGGCAGGGGGTTAGCTCCTACGAGCAGTACTTC
-	TRBV5-1	TRBJ2-7	TRBD1	14	CASSLSQGAGEQYF	TGCGCCAGCAGCTTGTCACAGGGGGCGGGAGAGCAGTACTTC
once	TRBV7-8	TRBJ2-5	-	17	CASKFGTGATGVYEQSF	-
-	TRBV29-1	TRBJ1-5	TRBD1	14	CSVPGQKSVQPQHF	TGCAGCGTTCCGGGACAGAAAAGCGTTCAGCCCCAGCATTTT
-	TRBV30	TRBJ2-5	-	15	CAWTYGTGGLETQYF	TGTGCCTGGACCTACGGCACCGGCGGTCTAGAGACCCAGTACTTC